The 22 T cell receptor beta chains below were found in one sample sequenced in a study of blood T cell repertoires in COVID-19. Assay: immunoSEQ multiplex PCR; the TCRdb copy retains only in-frame clones and omits some. Of tens of thousands of clones in the sample, just under 85% are singletons; the top ten hold 3% to 4%. The sample was peripheral blood. These receptors originate from a man aged 50 to 60 with acute or convalescent COVID-19.

V is TRBV4-3 and J is TRBJ2-1; D may be TRBD1 (6 bases). V lost 0 bases and J 1 base, leaving 10 bases between the germline ends. Per the germline V gene, CDR1 is LGHNA and CDR2 is YSLEER. This CDR3 is built from 16 residues. This chain's CDR3 is CASSQDGQGSYNEQFF. In DNA, the CDR3 is TGCGCCAGCAGCCAAGATGGCCAGGGGTCCTACAATGAGCAGTTCTTC.

This clone showed up just once. This sequence joins TRBV7-3 and TRBJ2-1; 11 bases are a match to TRBD2. CDR1 and CDR2 from the germline V gene are SGHTA and FQGTGA. The trim removed 3 bases at V and 6 bases at J, leaving 7 bases unmatched. The CDR3 is 16 residues long. The CDR3 reads CASSFSGRGRSNEQFF. CDR3 bases: TGTGCCAGCAGCTTTAGCGGGAGGGGGCGCAGCAATGAGCAGTTCTTC. The variable domain in full, completed from reference TRBV7-3 and TRBJ2-1, reads GAGVSQTPSNKVTEKGKYVELRCDPISGHTALYWYRQSLGQGPEFLIYFQGTGAADDSGLPNDRFFAVRPEGSVSTLKIQRTERGDSAVYLCASSFSGRGRSNEQFFGPGTRLTVL.

The chain carries TRBV19 and TRBJ2-1, with TRBD2 matching 7 bases. The CDR3 extends over 16 amino acids. V was pared by 5 bases and J by 5 bases, with 12 bases of the junction left unmatched. Germline V CDR1 and CDR2: LNHDA, SQIVND (reference sequence). Written as DNA, the CDR3 is TGTGCCAGTAGTGAGGTGACGGCTAGCGGAGACAATGAGCAGTTCTTC. Protein product: CASSEVTASGDNEQFF.

The chain has TRBV21-1 and TRBJ1-1. TRBV21-1 is a recognized pseudogene. CDR3 length: 16 amino acids. The CDR3 is CASSKDPAGRNTEAFF. Here the CDR3 DNA reads TGTGCCAGCAGCAAAGACCCCGCGGGACGGAACACTGAAGCTTTCTTT.

The chain joins TRBV24-1 to TRBJ2-3, with D possibly matching TRBD2 (6 bases). The germline V and J ends were trimmed by 2 bases and 0 bases, with 11 bases remaining between them. This CDR3 is 16 amino acids long. Germline CDR1 and CDR2: KGHDR and SFDVKD. The CDR3 coding sequence is TGTGCCACCAGTGATTCTGTAGCGGCTAGCACAGATACGCAGTATTTT. It translates to CATSDSVAASTDTQYF.

The V gene is TRBV7-2, the J gene TRBJ2-1; the match to TRBD2 covers 12 bases. Germline values: CDR1 SGHTA, CDR2 FQGNSA. V lost 5 bases, J lost 4 bases, and 3 bases stayed unmatched. There are 15 residues in the CDR3. The CDR3 coding sequence is TGTGCCAGCAGCCCCGGACTAGCGGGATACAATGAGCAGTTCTTC. It specifies CASSPGLAGYNEQFF.

The rearrangement links TRBV30 to TRBJ2-3, with 8 bases lining up with TRBD2. Germline V gene sequence: CDR1 GTSNPN, CDR2 SVGIG (reference sequence). The CDR3 is made up of 15 amino acids. The J segment lost 1 base and the V segment lost 5 bases, leaving 8 bases of the junction unmatched. The CDR3 DNA reads TGTGCCTGGGGAAGGGAAGCGGGGGGCACAGATACGCAGTATTTT. Translated: CAWGREAGGTDTQYF. Full variable domain (outside the CDR3, taken from reference TRBV30 and TRBJ2-3): SQTIHQWPATLVQPVGSPLSLECTVEGTSNPNLYWYRQAAGRGLQLLFYSVGIGQISSEVPQNLSASRPQDRQFILSSKKLLLSDSGFYLCAWGREAGGTDTQYFGPGTRLTVL.

This chain connects TRBV9 to TRBJ1-2; 12 positions match TRBD1. The CDR3 sequence is 15 residues long. The germline gives CDR1 SGDLS, CDR2 YYNGEE. The ends lost 5 bases at V and 2 bases at J; junction bases unmatched: 4. The CDR3 sequence: CASSQGTGGNYGYTF. The DNA for the CDR3 is TGTGCCAGCAGTCAGGGGACAGGGGGCAACTATGGCTACACCTTC.

V is TRBV28 and J is TRBJ1-1; TRBD1 might be the D (5 bases). Trimming removed 6 bases at V and 5 bases at J, with 22 bases between. The CDR3 has 16 amino acids. CDR1 is MDHEN, CDR2 SYDVKM, per germline. CDR3 DNA sequence: TGTGCCAGCAGCCCCCCCGGGATTTTTCGGGGGACTGAAGCTTTCTTT. Translating gives CASSPPGIFRGTEAFF. Drawing the rest from reference TRBV28 and TRBJ1-1, the complete variable domain is DVKVTQSSRYLVKRTGEKVFLECVQDMDHENMFWYRQDPGLGLRLIYFSYDVKMKEKGDIPEGYSVSREKKERFSLILESASTNQTSMYLCASSPPGIFRGTEAFFGQGTRLTVV.

The V gene is TRBV9, the J gene TRBJ2-6, with a possible D match to TRBD2 (6 bases). This CDR3 has 17 residues. V was clipped by 4 bases and J by 5 bases, with 19 bases between them. CDR1 SGDLS and CDR2 YYNGEE come from the germline V gene. The DNA of the CDR3 is TGTGCCAGCAGCCTCCAAACGGGACTCAGGAGGGCCAACGTCCTGACTTTC. Protein sequence: CASSLQTGLRRANVLTF.

The V and J genes are TRBV4-2 and TRBJ2-7, with D possibly being TRBD2 (5 bases). With 1 base removed from V and 2 bases from J, the gap between germline ends came to 15 bases. CDR3 length: 16 residues. CDR1 is LGHNA and CDR2 is YNFKEQ in the germline V gene. The CDR3 nucleotides read TGTGCCAGCAGCCAAGTCGAGGGTCCGAGGGCCTACGAGCAGTACTTC. It codes for CASSQVEGPRAYEQYF.

The chain joins TRBV6-5 to TRBJ1-2, with D unclear. Trimming removed 6 bases from V and 5 bases from J, with 13 bases in between. This CDR3 region has 13 residues. The V gene's germline CDR1 is MNHEY and CDR2 SVGAGI. This CDR3 reads CASSRQVSYGYTF. CDR3 coding DNA: TGTGCCAGCAGCCGACAAGTTTCTTATGGCTACACCTTC.

This rearrangement joins TRBV19 to TRBJ1-1; 7 bases are a match to TRBD1. This CDR3 spans 12 amino acids. Trimming cost V 8 bases and J 6 bases; bases outside gene matches: 6. Germline CDR1 is LNHDA and CDR2 is SQIVND (reference sequence). The CDR3 loop reads CASQPQGAEAFF. The DNA of the CDR3 is TGTGCCAGTCAGCCCCAGGGGGCTGAAGCTTTCTTT.

This sequence joins TRBV5-4 and TRBJ2-7; 12 positions match TRBD1. CDR1 is SGHNT and CDR2 is YYREEE in the germline V gene (reference sequence). This CDR3 region has 15 residues. J gave up 5 bases and V 3 bases, and 6 bases lay outside the gene matches. The CDR3 reads CASSWGQGAEDEQYF. CDR3 DNA sequence: TGTGCCAGCAGCTGGGGACAGGGGGCCGAGGACGAGCAGTACTTC.

The chain couples TRBV7-7 to TRBJ2-1; maybe TRBD2 (6 bases). V gave up 5 bases and J gave up 8 bases, with 19 bases separating them. The CDR3 has 15 amino acids. In germline, CDR1 is SSHAT, CDR2 FNYEAQ (reference sequence). The CDR3 DNA reads as TGTGCCAGCAGCGCTATGGGACTGGAGAGCGATGAGCAGTTCTTC. Its protein is CASSAMGLESDEQFF.

CDR3 in amino acids: CASGGIAAETQYF. In DNA form, the CDR3 reads TGTGCCAGTGGGGGCATAGCCGCAGAGACCCAGTACTTC. The chain combines TRBV12-3 or TRBV12-4 with TRBJ2-5, with a weak D call TRBD1 (6 bases). This CDR3 is 13 amino acids long. Trimming cost V 9 bases and J 4 bases, with 15 bases left between them.

The gene calls are TRBV15 and TRBJ2-5; TRBD1 might be the D (6 bases). This CDR3 is built from 13 residues. Trimming stripped 0 bases from V and 5 bases from J, with 7 bases between. Germline V CDR1 and CDR2: LNHNV, YYDKDF (reference sequence). The CDR3 bases are TGTGCCACCAGCAGAGACAGGGGTGAGACCCAGTACTTC. It translates to CATSRDRGETQYF.

This clone has more than one count but fewer than ten. V usage is TRBV4-2 and J usage is TRBJ2-2; tentatively, D is TRBD2 (6 bases). Germline V gene data show CDR1 as LGHNA and CDR2 as YNFKEQ. The germline V and J ends were trimmed by 1 base and 7 bases, with 13 bases remaining between them. The CDR3 extends over 15 amino acids. CDR3 region: CASSQVGQGGGELFF. For the CDR3, the DNA is TGTGCCAGCAGCCAAGTTGGCCAGGGAGGCGGGGAGCTGTTTTTT.

Written as DNA, the CDR3 is TGTGCCAGCAGGTGGAGCGAGACCCAGTACTTC. Encoded protein: CASRWSETQYF. This chain uses TRBV6-6 with TRBJ2-5; D unresolved. Germline CDR1 is MNHNY and CDR2 is SVGAGI (reference sequence). Trimming removed 6 bases at V and 5 bases at J, with 7 bases between. The CDR3 totals 11 residues.

This chain uses TRBV7-6 with TRBJ2-3; a possible D gene is TRBD2 (7 bases). The V end was cut by 5 bases, the J end by 5 bases, with 17 bases between. Germline V CDR1 and CDR2: SGHVS, FNYEAQ. This CDR3 contains 15 residues. CDR3 in amino acids: CASSPFGGGGDTQYF. DNA of the CDR3: TGTGCCAGCAGCCCCTTTGGGGGAGGGGGAGATACGCAGTATTTT.

V gene TRBV7-9 combines with J gene TRBJ2-5, with D tentatively TRBD1 (6 bases). Germline V gene sequence: CDR1 SEHNR, CDR2 FQNEAQ (reference sequence). The CDR3 length is 14 residues. V lost 2 bases and J 4 bases, leaving 11 bases between the germline ends. The CDR3 DNA is TGTGCCAGCAGCTTACGGGTAGGGGGAGAGACCCAGTACTTC. It codes for CASSLRVGGETQYF.

This chain links TRBV5-1 with TRBJ1-1; 7 bases are a match to TRBD1. Germline values: CDR1 SGHRS, CDR2 YFSETQ. The CDR3 sequence is 14 residues long. Trimming cost V 4 bases and J 1 base; bases outside gene matches: 4. As DNA, the CDR3 is TGCGCCAGCAGCGAGGGGGCGCGGAACACTGAAGCTTTCTTT. As protein: CASSEGARNTEAFF.